The next 32 T cell receptor beta chains were all read from a single sample in a study of blood T cell repertoires in COVID-19. TCRdb keeps only in-frame clones here, not all; method: immunoSEQ multiplex PCR. Of roughly 290,000 clones in the sample, roughly 88% were seen once. The sample was peripheral blood. These TCRs come from a human donor with COVID-19, enrolled during active disease. The donor label of this sample is uncertain.

V usage is TRBV4-2 and J usage is TRBJ1-5, with D possibly being TRBD1 (6 bases). This CDR3 region has 13 residues. Trimming pared 1 base from V and 6 bases from J, leaving 7 bases between. The V gene's germline CDR1 is LGHNA and CDR2 YNFKEQ. Written as DNA, the CDR3 is TGTGCCAGCAGCCAAGGACAGGCTCAGCCCCAGCATTTT. Protein sequence: CASSQGQAQPQHF.

A single count supports this clone. This chain joins TRBV6-5 and TRBJ1-1; 9 bases are shared with TRBD1. The CDR3 sequence is 15 residues long. Unmatched junction bases numbered 8, after V lost 6 bases and J lost 3 bases. The germline V gene has CDR1 MNHEY and CDR2 SVGAGI. The CDR3 spells CASRDRGRRDTEAFF. CDR3 DNA: TGTGCCAGCAGGGACAGGGGTCGGCGGGACACTGAAGCTTTCTTT.

The rearrangement uses TRBV24-1 and TRBJ2-2; TRBD1 matches at 7 bases. Germline V gene data show CDR1 as KGHDR and CDR2 as SFDVKD. The CDR3 sequence is 17 residues long. V was clipped by 4 bases and J by 3 bases; unmatched bases: 10. The CDR3 DNA follows: TGTGCCACCAGTGACCCGAGAGGGGGCCTCTACACCGGGGAGCTGTTTTTT. This gives the protein CATSDPRGGLYTGELFF.

The chain links TRBV7-6 to TRBJ1-2, with D possibly TRBD1 on 5 matching bases. The CDR3 runs 15 residues. V dropped 3 bases and J dropped 7 bases, with 18 bases sitting between them. Looked up from germline, CDR1 is SGHVS and CDR2 is FNYEAQ. Here the CDR3 reads CASSLSQGSVGGYTF. The CDR3 region has the DNA TGTGCCAGCAGCTTGTCCCAGGGAAGCGTGGGTGGCTACACCTTC.

The V and J genes are TRBV7-2 and TRBJ2-5; D is uncertain. This CDR3 has 13 residues. The V gene's germline CDR1 is SGHTA and CDR2 FQGNSA. V lost 6 bases, J lost 1 base, and 9 bases lay in between. CDR3 nucleotide sequence: TGTGCCAGCAGGGTGCCGGGCCAAGAGACCCAGTACTTC. This encodes CASRVPGQETQYF.

V gene TRBV19 combines with J gene TRBJ2-1; 9 nucleotides line up with TRBD2. The CDR3 length is 16 residues. Germline CDR1 is LNHDA and CDR2 is SQIVND (reference sequence). Trimming at V came to 3 bases and at J to 6 bases, leaving 9 bases not matched to a gene. The CDR3 loop is CASSIPGLADVNEQFF. The CDR3 coding sequence is TGTGCCAGTAGTATTCCGGGACTAGCTGACGTCAATGAGCAGTTCTTC.

The gene calls are TRBV5-4 and TRBJ1-1; 7 bases align to TRBD1. The CDR3 has 14 amino acids. Germline CDR1 is SGHNT and CDR2 is YYREEE (reference sequence). V was clipped by 0 bases and J by 6 bases; unmatched bases: 5. CDR3 nucleotide sequence: TGTGCCAGCAGCTTGGAGGGTGACAGGGCTGAAGCTTTCTTT. Translated: CASSLEGDRAEAFF.

The chain joins TRBV11-3 to TRBJ2-1, with TRBD2 identical over 7 bases. This CDR3 has 16 residues. The V segment lost 4 bases and the J segment 9 bases; nucleotides outside the gene matches: 15. Germline V gives CDR1 SGHNT, CDR2 YENEEA. The chain's CDR3 is CASSSPRGRVDGEQFF. The CDR3 DNA reads TGTGCCAGCAGCTCCCCTCGCGGGAGAGTTGACGGTGAGCAGTTCTTC.

The chain carries TRBV9 and TRBJ1-4, with 8 bases aligning to TRBD1. The CDR3 is 16 residues long. After removal of 4 bases from V and 8 bases from J, the junction contained 13 bases not matched to a gene. Germline-derived CDR1 and CDR2 are SGDLS and YYNGEE. The CDR3 coding sequence is TGTGCCAGCAGCAAAAATCCTGGGACAGGCAGGGAAAAACTGTTTTTT. Translated, it gives CASSKNPGTGREKLFF.

A few counts support this clone. This chain uses TRBV7-2 with TRBJ1-4, with D possibly being TRBD1 (6 bases). Germline values: CDR1 SGHTA, CDR2 FQGNSA. Trimming pared 2 bases from V and 4 bases from J, leaving 8 bases between. The CDR3 is made up of 14 amino acids. The CDR3 loop is CASSLRGGNEKLFF. CDR3 nucleotide sequence: TGTGCCAGCAGCTTAAGGGGGGGTAATGAAAAACTGTTTTTT.

In this sample, this clone turned up a few times. The rearrangement uses TRBV15 and TRBJ2-7; tentative D call: TRBD1 (7 bases). Germline V gene sequence: CDR1 LNHNV, CDR2 YYDKDF (reference sequence). The CDR3 runs to 19 residues. V lost 3 bases and J 4 bases, leaving 28 bases between the germline ends. The CDR3 sequence is CATSSTGTEIPGGLYEQYF. CDR3 DNA sequence: TGTGCCACCAGCAGTACCGGGACAGAAATTCCCGGAGGGCTGTACGAGCAGTACTTC.

This clone was seen only a few times. The V gene is TRBV27, the J gene TRBJ1-6; 7 nucleotides align to TRBD1. CDR3 length: 16 amino acids. From germline, CDR1 is MNHEY and CDR2 SMNVEV (reference sequence). The V segment lost 6 bases and the J segment 0 bases; nucleotides outside the gene matches: 5. In nucleotides, the CDR3 is TGTGCCAGCAGCCTGACAGGGAGCTCCTATAATTCACCCCTCCACTTT. Translation gives CASSLTGSSYNSPLHF.

This clone was seen only a few times. The chain recombines TRBV28 with TRBJ1-4; 9 nucleotides agree with TRBD1. The germline V gene encodes CDR1 MDHEN and CDR2 SYDVKM. Losses at the gene ends were 6 bases for V and 5 bases for J; bases not matched to a gene: 4. The CDR3 is 14 residues long. Here the CDR3 reads CASRPGTGNEKLFF. Written as DNA, the CDR3 is TGTGCCAGCAGGCCCGGGACAGGGAATGAAAAACTGTTTTTT.

The chain joins TRBV5-4 to TRBJ2-1; 11 positions agree with TRBD2. V dropped 4 bases and J dropped 5; count of bases not matched to a gene: 2. The V gene's germline CDR1 is SGHNT and CDR2 YYREEE (reference sequence). The CDR3 length is 14 residues. CDR3 nucleotide sequence: TGTGCCAGCAGCGAGGGACTAGCGGACAATGAGCAGTTCTTC. Translated, it gives CASSEGLADNEQFF.

This clone was observed once. The chain carries TRBV3-1 (or the pseudogene TRBV3-2) and TRBJ1-1; TRBD1 might be the D (5 bases). The V end was cut by 4 bases, the J end by 6 bases, with 18 bases between. The length of the CDR3 is 15 residues. The germline V gene encodes CDR1 LGHDT and CDR2 YNNKEL (reference sequence). This CDR3 is CASSLDSPGPAEAFF. CDR3 DNA sequence: TGTGCCAGCAGCCTAGACAGCCCAGGGCCCGCTGAAGCTTTCTTT.

The rearrangement joins TRBV11-2 to TRBJ2-3; the match to TRBD2 covers 11 bases. The CDR3 is 16 residues long. Looked up from germline, CDR1 is SGHAT and CDR2 is FQNNGV. V lost 5 bases to trimming and J lost 1 base; unmatched junction nucleotides: 5. CDR3 sequence (DNA): TGTGCCAGCAGCCCGACGGGACTAGCGGGCACAGATACGCAGTATTTT. It encodes CASSPTGLAGTDTQYF.

V gene TRBV5-6 combines with J gene TRBJ2-7; the match to TRBD2 covers 15 bases. Germline V lookup: CDR1 SGHDT, CDR2 YYEEEE. There are 17 residues in the CDR3. Trimming at V came to 4 bases and at J to 1 base, leaving 6 bases not matched to a gene. The CDR3 bases are TGTGCCAGCAGCGGGGGCGGACTAGCGGGAGGGTCCTACGAGCAGTACTTC. Its translation is CASSGGGLAGGSYEQYF.

This sequence joins TRBV7-2 and TRBJ1-5; D is possibly TRBD1 (6 bases). The CDR3 totals 14 residues. The germline gives CDR1 SGHTA, CDR2 FQGNSA. The ends were cut back, 1 base at V and 7 bases at J, with 11 bases in the middle. The CDR3 region has the DNA TGTGCCAGCAGCTTAGATGGGACAACCCAGCCCCAGCATTTT. This gives the protein CASSLDGTTQPQHF.

This clone showed up just a few times. J is TRBJ2-1 and V is TRBV19; 11 bases are shared with TRBD2. Germline trimming cut 0 bases from V and 6 bases from J; bases unmatched to any gene: 13. The CDR3 sequence is 19 residues long. Germline CDR1 reads LNHDA; CDR2 reads SQIVND (reference sequence). The CDR3 region has the DNA TGTGCCAGTAGTATAGATGGAATGTTTGGGCTAGCGGGAGGCAATGAGCAGTTCTTC. It encodes CASSIDGMFGLAGGNEQFF.

DNA for the CDR3: TGTGCCAGCAGTTTGAACCCCCAGGTTGGCTACACCTTC. Residues: CASSLNPQVGYTF. V usage is TRBV12-3 or TRBV12-4 and J usage is TRBJ1-2; D is ambiguous. This CDR3 is built from 13 residues. Trimming cost V 3 bases and J 7 bases, with 12 bases left between them.

This chain links TRBV6-6 with TRBJ2-7; D possibly corresponds to TRBD2 (6 bases). Germline loops: CDR1 MNHNY, CDR2 SVGAGI (reference sequence). Trimming removed 6 bases from V and 6 bases from J, with 18 bases in between. CDR3 length: 14 residues. The CDR3 sequence is CASSVSGLSGEQYF. The CDR3 nucleotides are TGTGCCAGCAGCGTAAGCGGGTTAAGCGGCGAGCAGTACTTC.

The chain links TRBV13 to TRBJ1-6; perhaps TRBD1 as D (6 bases). CDR3 length equals 16 residues. V lost 0 bases, J lost 8 bases, and 14 bases lay in between. Per germline, CDR1 PRHDT and CDR2 FYEKMQ (reference sequence). The CDR3 coding sequence is TGTGCCAGCAGCTTAGGAGTTCGCAGGGGCGATTCACCCCTCCACTTT. It is translated as CASSLGVRRGDSPLHF.

The chain recombines TRBV15 with TRBJ2-7, with 8 bases matching TRBD2. The CDR3 has 15 residues. Trimming cost V 1 base and J 2 bases; bases outside gene matches: 4. Germline assignment: CDR1 LNHNV and CDR2 YYDKDF (reference sequence). CDR3 sequence: CATSRVRTSTYEQYF. CDR3 DNA sequence: TGTGCCACCAGCAGAGTAAGGACTAGCACCTACGAGCAGTACTTC. The variable domain in full, completed from reference TRBV15 and TRBJ2-7, reads DAMVIQNPRYQVTQFGKPVTLSCSQTLNHNVMYWYQQKSSQAPKLLFHYYDKDFNNEADTPDNFQSRRPNTSFCFLDIRSPGLGDTAMYLCATSRVRTSTYEQYFGPGTRLTVT.

The chain employs TRBV28 and TRBJ2-5; 12 positions match TRBD1. The CDR3 has 14 amino acids. Germline V gene lookup returns CDR1 MDHEN and CDR2 SYDVKM. With 6 bases clipped from V and 5 bases from J, the junction kept 4 bases outside the gene matches. CDR3 in amino acids: CASRRDRGLETQYF. In nucleotides, the CDR3 is TGTGCCAGCAGAAGGGACAGGGGGCTCGAGACCCAGTACTTC. Based on the CDR3 plus reference TRBV28 and TRBJ2-5, the full variable domain is DVKVTQSSRYLVKRTGEKVFLECVQDMDHENMFWYRQDPGLGLRLIYFSYDVKMKEKGDIPEGYSVSREKKERFSLILESASTNQTSMYLCASRRDRGLETQYFGPGTRLLVL.

This clone was found once. The rearrangement joins TRBV9 to TRBJ2-1; TRBD2 matches 11 bases. This CDR3 spans 16 amino acids. Trimming took 2 bases from V and 10 from J; bases not matched to a gene: 11. From germline, CDR1 is SGDLS and CDR2 YYNGEE. CDR3 sequence reads: CASSVDSGRAYGEQFF. CDR3 DNA: TGTGCCAGCAGCGTTGATAGCGGGAGGGCCTATGGGGAGCAGTTCTTC.

The chain carries TRBV6-5 and TRBJ1-2; 7 bases agree with TRBD1. Germline V gene sequence: CDR1 MNHEY, CDR2 SVGAGI. This CDR3 spans 13 amino acids. V was clipped by 7 bases and J by 8 bases; unmatched bases: 10. The chain's CDR3 is CASTYGTVYGYTF. As DNA, the CDR3 is TGTGCCAGCACCTACGGGACAGTCTACGGCTACACCTTC.

In nucleotides, the CDR3 is TGTGCCAATAGCCCGGCGGGGGGCCCAGGGTATGAAAAACTGTTTTTT. This sequence encodes CANSPAGGPGYEKLFF. The gene calls are TRBV19 and TRBJ1-4, with D perhaps TRBD1 (6 bases). V was pared by 10 bases and J by 6 bases, with 24 bases between. The CDR3 runs to 16 residues. Germline-derived CDR1 and CDR2 are LNHDA and SQIVND (reference sequence).

This clone was counted only a few times. CDR3 in amino acids: CASSPGLAGGDTQYF. CDR3 in DNA: TGTGCCAGCTCACCAGGACTAGCCGGAGGAGATACGCAGTATTTT. J is TRBJ2-3 and V is TRBV18, with 8 bases that match TRBD2. Germline trimming cut 2 bases from V and 5 bases from J; bases unmatched to any gene: 6. Germline V gives CDR1 KGHSH, CDR2 LQKENI. This CDR3 comprises 15 residues. Full variable domain (rest looked up from reference TRBV18 and TRBJ2-3): NAGVMQNPRHLVRRRGQEARLRCSPMKGHSHVYWYRQLPEEGLKFMVYLQKENIIDESGMPKERFSAEFPKEGPSILRIQQVVRGDSAAYFCASSPGLAGGDTQYFGPGTRLTVL.

This CDR3 is CASSSNRDSPYEQYF. In DNA, the CDR3 is TGTGCCAGCAGCTCTAACCGGGACAGCCCCTACGAGCAGTACTTC. This chain uses TRBV7-9 with TRBJ2-7, with 7 bases fitting TRBD1. Trimming at V came to 4 bases and at J to 2 bases, leaving 8 bases not matched to a gene. This CDR3 region has 15 residues. Germline V gene lookup returns CDR1 SEHNR and CDR2 FQNEAQ (reference sequence).

The sample holds a few counts of this clone. The chain recombines TRBV6-5 with TRBJ1-3, with 9 bases matching TRBD1. V shed 5 bases and J 5 bases; nucleotides not matched to a gene: 4. This CDR3 has 14 residues. Germline V gives CDR1 MNHEY, CDR2 SVGAGI. CDR3 sequence: CASSNGQGRNTIYF. DNA for the CDR3: TGTGCCAGCAGTAACGGACAGGGGCGAAACACCATATATTTT.

This chain uses TRBV6-6 with TRBJ1-2, with 7 positions matching TRBD1. CDR3 size: 14 residues. The V gene end was trimmed by 7 bases and the J gene end by 8 bases; junction bases not matched to a gene: 13. In germline, CDR1 is MNHNY, CDR2 SVGAGI (reference sequence). The CDR3 loop is CASTTQQGPWGYTF. The CDR3 bases are TGTGCCAGCACCACCCAACAGGGGCCTTGGGGCTACACCTTC.

The rearrangement uses TRBV4-3 and TRBJ2-1, with TRBD2 matching 7 bases. The CDR3 is 14 residues long. The germline V gene encodes CDR1 LGHNA and CDR2 YSLEER. V dropped 5 bases and J dropped 9; count of bases not matched to a gene: 10. DNA of the CDR3: TGCGCCAGCAGCTCATCTGCGACTAGCCTTGAGCAGTTCTTC. It is translated as CASSSSATSLEQFF.